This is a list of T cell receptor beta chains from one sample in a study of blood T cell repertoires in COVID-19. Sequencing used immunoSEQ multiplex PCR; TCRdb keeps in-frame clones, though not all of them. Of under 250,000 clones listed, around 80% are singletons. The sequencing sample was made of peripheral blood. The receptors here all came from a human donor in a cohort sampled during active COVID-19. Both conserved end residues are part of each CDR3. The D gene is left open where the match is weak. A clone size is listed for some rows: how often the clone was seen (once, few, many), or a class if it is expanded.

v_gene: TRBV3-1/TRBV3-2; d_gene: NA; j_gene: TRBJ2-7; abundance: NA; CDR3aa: CASSQTDEQYF; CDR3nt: TGTGCCAGCAGCCAAACGGACGAGCAGTACTTC
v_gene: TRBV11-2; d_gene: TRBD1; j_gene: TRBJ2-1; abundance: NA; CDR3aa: CASSLDPDRGGLYNEQFF; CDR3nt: TGTGCCAGCAGCTTAGACCCCGACAGGGGGGGCCTCTACAATGAGCAGTTCTTC
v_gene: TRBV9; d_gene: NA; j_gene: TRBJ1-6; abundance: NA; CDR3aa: CASSTRDILSYNSPLHF; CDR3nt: TGTGCCAGCAGCACCCGGGACATCCTTTCCTATAATTCACCCCTCCACTTT
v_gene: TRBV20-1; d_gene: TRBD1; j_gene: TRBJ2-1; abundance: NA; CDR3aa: CSASDRGGQFF; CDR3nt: TGCAGTGCTAGTGACAGGGGTGGGCAGTTCTTC
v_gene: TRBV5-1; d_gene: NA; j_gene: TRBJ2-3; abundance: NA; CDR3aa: CASSSAAELSTDTQYF; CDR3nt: TGCGCCAGCAGCTCTGCGGCAGAACTTAGCACAGATACGCAGTATTTT
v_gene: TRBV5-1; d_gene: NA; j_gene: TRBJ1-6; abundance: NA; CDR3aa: CASSLWPESGSPLHF; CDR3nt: TGCGCCAGCAGCTTGTGGCCAGAATCAGGTTCACCCCTCCACTTT
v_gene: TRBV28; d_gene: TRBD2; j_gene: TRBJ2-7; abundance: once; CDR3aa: CASSSSGTRLNEQYF; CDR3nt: TGTGCCAGCAGTTCCTCCGGGACTAGATTAAACGAGCAGTACTTC
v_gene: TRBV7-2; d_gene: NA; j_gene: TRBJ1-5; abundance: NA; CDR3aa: CASSLGHRTRNQPQHF; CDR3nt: TGTGCCAGCAGCTTAGGACACAGGACCCGCAATCAGCCCCAGCATTTT
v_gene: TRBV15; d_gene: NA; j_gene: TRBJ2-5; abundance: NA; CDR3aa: CATSVRAVQETQYF; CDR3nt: TGTGCCACCAGCGTGAGGGCAGTCCAAGAGACCCAGTACTTC
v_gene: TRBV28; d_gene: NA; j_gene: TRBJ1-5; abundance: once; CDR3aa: CASSLSGGTHNQPQHF; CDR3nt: TGTGCCAGCAGTTTATCTGGGGGGACTCACAATCAGCCCCAGCATTTT
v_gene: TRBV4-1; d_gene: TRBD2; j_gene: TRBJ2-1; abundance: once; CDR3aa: CASSQEPAGSNEQFF; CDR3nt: TGCGCCAGCAGCCAAGAACCAGCGGGGTCTAATGAGCAGTTCTTC
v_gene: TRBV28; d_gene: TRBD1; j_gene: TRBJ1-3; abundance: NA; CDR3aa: CASSLTGGSPSSGNTIYF; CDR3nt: TGTGCCAGCAGCCTGACAGGGGGCTCCCCGAGCTCTGGAAACACCATATATTTT
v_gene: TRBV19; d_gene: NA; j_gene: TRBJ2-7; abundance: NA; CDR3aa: CATQQGNEQYF; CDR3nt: TGTGCCACCCAACAGGGAAATGAGCAGTACTTC
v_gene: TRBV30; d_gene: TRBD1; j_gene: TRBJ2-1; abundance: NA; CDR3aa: CASRDRGPGEQFF; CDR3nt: TGTGCCTCCCGGGACAGGGGGCCCGGTGAGCAGTTCTTC
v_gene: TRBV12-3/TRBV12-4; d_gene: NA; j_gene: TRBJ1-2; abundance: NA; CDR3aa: CASRRAGDYGYTF; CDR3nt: TGTGCCAGCAGACGCGCAGGGGACTATGGCTACACCTTC
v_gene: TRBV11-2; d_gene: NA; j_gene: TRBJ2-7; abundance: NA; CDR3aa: CASSFGSLYEQYF; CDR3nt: TGTGCCAGCAGCTTCGGGAGTCTCTACGAGCAGTACTTC